This passage covers 5 T cell receptor beta chains from one sample sequenced in a study of follicular helper T cells after annual influenza vaccination. Time point noted: 2014-2015 season, 7 days after vaccination. Sequencing used immunoSEQ multiplex PCR; TCRdb keeps in-frame clones, though not all of them. Among more than 9,000 clones listed, 83% were seen once. This specimen consisted of CXCR5- memory CD4+ T cells sorted from blood, obtained 7 days after influenza vaccination. The receptors shown here come from an adult who received the influenza vaccine.

The chain couples TRBV6-5 to TRBJ2-3; D not resolved. The CDR3 spans 16 residues. V lost 0 bases, J lost 4 bases, and 14 bases lay in between. Germline V gene lookup returns CDR1 MNHEY and CDR2 SVGAGI. CDR3 DNA sequence: TGTGCCAGCAGTTACTCGATTTCCCTTAGGGCAGATACGCAGTATTTT. Translated, it gives CASSYSISLRADTQYF.

The chain links TRBV7-9 to TRBJ2-5; D might be TRBD1 or TRBD2, each matching 5 bases. V lost 3 bases and J lost 1, with 12 bases in between. CDR1 and CDR2 (germline): SEHNR, FQNEAQ (reference sequence). This CDR3 comprises 15 residues. The CDR3 is CASSFEGLPQETQYF. In nucleotides, the CDR3 is TGTGCCAGCAGCTTTGAGGGGTTACCCCAAGAGACCCAGTACTTC.

The gene calls are TRBV19 and TRBJ1-2, with no clear D. The CDR3 runs 15 residues. Germline CDR1 and CDR2: LNHDA and SQIVND (reference sequence). The V end lost 0 bases, the J end lost 4 bases, and 12 bases lay between the germline ends. The CDR3 DNA sequence: TGTGCCAGTAGTATAGATCAACCGGGCACCTATGGCTACACCTTC. This codes for CASSIDQPGTYGYTF.

This rearrangement joins TRBV18 to TRBJ2-1; the D call may be TRBD1 or TRBD2 (5 bases each). Germline V gives CDR1 KGHSH, CDR2 LQKENI. The length of the CDR3 is 14 residues. Trimming took 3 bases from V and 9 from J, leaving 15 bases between them. Written as DNA, the CDR3 is TGTGCCAGCTCACCCGATGGGGGAAGGAGTGAGCAGTTCTTC. It is translated as CASSPDGGRSEQFF.

This clone has just a few counts. The chain couples TRBV7-9 to TRBJ1-1; 9 bases match TRBD1. The CDR3 runs to 15 residues. In germline, CDR1 is SEHNR, CDR2 FQNEAQ (reference sequence). J gave up 5 bases and V 2 bases, and 6 bases lay outside the gene matches. CDR3 sequence: CASSLYRGRGTEAFF. CDR3 nucleotides: TGTGCCAGCAGCTTATACAGGGGGCGTGGGACTGAAGCTTTCTTT.